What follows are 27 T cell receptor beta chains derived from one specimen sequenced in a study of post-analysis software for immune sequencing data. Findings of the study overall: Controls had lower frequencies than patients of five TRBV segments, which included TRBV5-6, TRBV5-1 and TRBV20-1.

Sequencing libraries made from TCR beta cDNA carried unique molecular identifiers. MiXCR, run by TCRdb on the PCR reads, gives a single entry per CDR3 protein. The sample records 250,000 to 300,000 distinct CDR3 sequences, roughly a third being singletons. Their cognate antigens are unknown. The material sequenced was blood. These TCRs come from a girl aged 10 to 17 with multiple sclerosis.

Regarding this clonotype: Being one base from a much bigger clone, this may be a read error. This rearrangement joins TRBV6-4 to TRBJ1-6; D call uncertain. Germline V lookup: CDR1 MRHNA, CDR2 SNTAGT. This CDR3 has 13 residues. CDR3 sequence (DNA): TGTGCCAGCAGCAGCTCCTATAATTCACCCCCCCACTTT. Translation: CASSSSYNSPPHF.

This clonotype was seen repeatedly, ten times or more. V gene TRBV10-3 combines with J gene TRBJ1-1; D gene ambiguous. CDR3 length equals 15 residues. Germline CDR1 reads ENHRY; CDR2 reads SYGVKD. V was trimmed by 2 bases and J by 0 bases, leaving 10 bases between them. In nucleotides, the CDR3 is TGTGCCATCAGTGAGGCCCCGGGGTTGAACACTGAAGCTTTCTTT. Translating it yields CAISEAPGLNTEAFF.

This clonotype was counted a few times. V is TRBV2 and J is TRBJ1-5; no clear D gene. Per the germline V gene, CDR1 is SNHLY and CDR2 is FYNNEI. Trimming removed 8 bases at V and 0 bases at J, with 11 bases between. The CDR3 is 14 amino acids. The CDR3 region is CASRLLSSNQPQHF. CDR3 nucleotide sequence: TGTGCCAGCCGTCTTCTCAGTAGCAATCAGCCCCAGCATTTT. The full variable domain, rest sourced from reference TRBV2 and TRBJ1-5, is EPEVTQTPSHQVTQMGQEVILRCVPISNHLYFYWYRQILGQKVEFLVSFYNNEISEKSEIFDDQFSVERPDGSNFTLKIRSTKLEDSAMYFCASRLLSSNQPQHFGDGTRLSIL.

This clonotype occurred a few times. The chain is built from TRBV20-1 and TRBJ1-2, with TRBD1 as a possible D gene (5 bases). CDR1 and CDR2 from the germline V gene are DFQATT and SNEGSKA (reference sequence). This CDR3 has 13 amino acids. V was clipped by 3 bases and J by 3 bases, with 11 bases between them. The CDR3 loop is CSARIGVDYGYTF. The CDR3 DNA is TGCAGTGCTAGGATAGGGGTGGACTATGGCTACACCTTC.

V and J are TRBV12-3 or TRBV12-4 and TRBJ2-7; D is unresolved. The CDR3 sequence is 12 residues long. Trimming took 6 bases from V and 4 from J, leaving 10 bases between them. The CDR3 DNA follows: TGTGCCAGCAGCTCCGACCCGTACGAGCAGTACTTC. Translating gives CASSSDPYEQYF.

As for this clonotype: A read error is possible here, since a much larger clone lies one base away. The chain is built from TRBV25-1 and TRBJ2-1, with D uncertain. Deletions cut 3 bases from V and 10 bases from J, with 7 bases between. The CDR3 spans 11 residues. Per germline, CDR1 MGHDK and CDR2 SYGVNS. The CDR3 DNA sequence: TGTGCCAGCAGTGATATCTACGAGCAGTTCTTC. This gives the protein CASSDIYEQFF.

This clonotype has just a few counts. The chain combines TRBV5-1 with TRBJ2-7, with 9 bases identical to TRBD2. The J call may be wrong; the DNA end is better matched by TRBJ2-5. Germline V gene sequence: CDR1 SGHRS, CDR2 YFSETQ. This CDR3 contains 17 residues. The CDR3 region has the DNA TGCGCCAGCAGCTTGTGGGGTCTAGCGGGAATCGGAGAGACCCAGTACTTC. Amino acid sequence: CASSLWGLAGIGETQYF.

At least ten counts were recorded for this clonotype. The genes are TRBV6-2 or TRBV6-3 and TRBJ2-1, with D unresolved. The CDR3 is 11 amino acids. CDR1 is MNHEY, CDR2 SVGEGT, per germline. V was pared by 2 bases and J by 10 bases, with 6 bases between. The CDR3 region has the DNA TGTGCCAGCAGTTACGGCCGAGAGCAGTTCTTC. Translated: CASSYGREQFF.

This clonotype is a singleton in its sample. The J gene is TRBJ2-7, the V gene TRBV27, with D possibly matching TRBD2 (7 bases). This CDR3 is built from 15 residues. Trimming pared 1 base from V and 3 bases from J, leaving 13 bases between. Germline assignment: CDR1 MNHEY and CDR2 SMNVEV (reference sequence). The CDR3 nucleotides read TGTGCCAGCAGTTTATGGGGGCGGGAGAGCTACGAGCAGTACTTC. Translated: CASSLWGRESYEQYF.

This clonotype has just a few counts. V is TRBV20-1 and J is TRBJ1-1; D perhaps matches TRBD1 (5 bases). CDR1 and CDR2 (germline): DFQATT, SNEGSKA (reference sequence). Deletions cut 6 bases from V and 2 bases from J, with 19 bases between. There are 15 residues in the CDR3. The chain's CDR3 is CSASTKVGGNTEAFF. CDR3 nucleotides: TGCAGTGCCTCTACAAAAGTGGGGGGAAACACTGAAGCTTTCTTT.

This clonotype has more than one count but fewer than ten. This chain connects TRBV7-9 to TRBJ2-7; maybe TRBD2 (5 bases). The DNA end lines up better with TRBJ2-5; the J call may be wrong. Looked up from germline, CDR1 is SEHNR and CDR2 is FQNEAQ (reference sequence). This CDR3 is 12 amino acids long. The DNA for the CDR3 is TGTGCCAGCAGCTGGGAGTACGAGACCCAGTACTTC. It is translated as CASSWEYETQYF.

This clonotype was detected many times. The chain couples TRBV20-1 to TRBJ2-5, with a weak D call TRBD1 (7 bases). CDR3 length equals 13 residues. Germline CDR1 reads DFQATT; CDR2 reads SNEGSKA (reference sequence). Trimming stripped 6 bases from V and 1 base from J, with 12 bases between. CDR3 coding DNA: TGCAGTGCCCAGGGGGGTTTCCAAGAGACCCAGTACTTC. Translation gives CSAQGGFQETQYF.

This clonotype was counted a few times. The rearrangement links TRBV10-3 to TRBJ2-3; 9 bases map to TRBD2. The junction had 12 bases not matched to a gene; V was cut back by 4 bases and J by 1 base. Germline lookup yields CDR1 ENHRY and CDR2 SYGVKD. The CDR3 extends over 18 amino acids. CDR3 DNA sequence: TGTGCCATCAGTGTCCGAAGCGGGAGGCACACTGGCACAGATACGCAGTATTTT. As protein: CAISVRSGRHTGTDTQYF.

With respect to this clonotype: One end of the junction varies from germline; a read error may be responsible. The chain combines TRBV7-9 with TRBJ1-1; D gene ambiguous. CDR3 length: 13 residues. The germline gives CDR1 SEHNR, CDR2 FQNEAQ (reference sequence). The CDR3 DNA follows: TGTGCCAGCAGCTTTGCGGAGGGCACTGTAGCTTTCTTT. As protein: CASSFAEGTVAFF.

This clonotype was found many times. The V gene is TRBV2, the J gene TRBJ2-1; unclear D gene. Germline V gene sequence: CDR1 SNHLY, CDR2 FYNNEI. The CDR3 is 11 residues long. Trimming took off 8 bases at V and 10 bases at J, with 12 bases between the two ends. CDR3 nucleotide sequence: TGTGCCAGCCCGGACCGATCCGAGCAGTTCTTC. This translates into CASPDRSEQFF.

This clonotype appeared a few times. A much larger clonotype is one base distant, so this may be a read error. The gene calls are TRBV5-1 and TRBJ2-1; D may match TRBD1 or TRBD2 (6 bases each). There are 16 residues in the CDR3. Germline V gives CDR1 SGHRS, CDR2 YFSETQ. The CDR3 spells CASNLVSGASHNEQFF. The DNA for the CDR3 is TGCGCCAGCAACTTGGTTTCGGGGGCCTCCCACAATGAGCAGTTCTTC.

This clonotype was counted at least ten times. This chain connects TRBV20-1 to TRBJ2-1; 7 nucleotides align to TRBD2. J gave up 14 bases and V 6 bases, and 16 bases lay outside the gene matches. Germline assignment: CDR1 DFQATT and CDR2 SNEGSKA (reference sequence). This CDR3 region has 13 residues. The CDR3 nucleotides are TGCAGTGCCCGTTCCAGTCTAGCGGCGAGAGAGTTCTTC. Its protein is CSARSSLAAREFF.

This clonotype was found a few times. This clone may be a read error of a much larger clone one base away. The CDR3 DNA reads TGTGCCATCAGTTCCGGGCGGTACGAGCAGTACTTC. Amino acids: CAISSGRYEQYF. This sequence joins TRBV10-3 and TRBJ2-7; D gene uncertain. This CDR3 comprises 12 residues. Per germline, CDR1 ENHRY and CDR2 SYGVKD. With 5 bases removed from V and 4 bases from J, the gap between germline ends came to 9 bases.

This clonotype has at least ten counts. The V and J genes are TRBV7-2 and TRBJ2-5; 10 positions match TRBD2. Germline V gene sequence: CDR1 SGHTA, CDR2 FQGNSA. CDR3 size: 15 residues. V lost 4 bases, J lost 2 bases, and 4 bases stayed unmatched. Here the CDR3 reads CASSWTSGFQETQYF. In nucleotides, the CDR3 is TGTGCCAGCAGCTGGACTAGCGGTTTTCAAGAGACCCAGTACTTC.

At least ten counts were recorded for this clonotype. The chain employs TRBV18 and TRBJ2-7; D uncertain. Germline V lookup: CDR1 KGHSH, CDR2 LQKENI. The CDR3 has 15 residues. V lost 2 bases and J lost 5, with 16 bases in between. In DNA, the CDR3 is TGTGCCAGCTCACCAGGCCGTACAAGAAGGCACGAGCAGTACTTC. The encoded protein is CASSPGRTRRHEQYF.

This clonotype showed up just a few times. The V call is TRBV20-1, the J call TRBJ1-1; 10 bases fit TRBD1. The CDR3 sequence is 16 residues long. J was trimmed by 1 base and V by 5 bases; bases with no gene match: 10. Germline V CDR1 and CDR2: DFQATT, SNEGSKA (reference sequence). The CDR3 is CSAGDRTGGRNTEAFF. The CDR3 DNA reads TGCAGTGCTGGGGACAGGACAGGGGGGCGGAACACTGAAGCTTTCTTT.

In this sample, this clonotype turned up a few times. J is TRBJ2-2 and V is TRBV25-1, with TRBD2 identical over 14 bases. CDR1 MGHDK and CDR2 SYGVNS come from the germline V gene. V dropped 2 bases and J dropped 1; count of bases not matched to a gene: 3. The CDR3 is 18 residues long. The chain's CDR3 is CASSETGLAGENTGELFF. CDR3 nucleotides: TGTGCCAGCAGTGAAACGGGACTAGCGGGGGAGAACACCGGGGAGCTGTTTTTT.

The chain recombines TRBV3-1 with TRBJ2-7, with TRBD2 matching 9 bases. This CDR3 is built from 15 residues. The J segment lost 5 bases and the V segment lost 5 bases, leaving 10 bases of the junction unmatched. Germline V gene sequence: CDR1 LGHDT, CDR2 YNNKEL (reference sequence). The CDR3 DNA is TGTGCCAGCAGCTCTAGCGGGGCACCCCCCCACGAGCAGTACTTC. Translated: CASSSSGAPPHEQYF.

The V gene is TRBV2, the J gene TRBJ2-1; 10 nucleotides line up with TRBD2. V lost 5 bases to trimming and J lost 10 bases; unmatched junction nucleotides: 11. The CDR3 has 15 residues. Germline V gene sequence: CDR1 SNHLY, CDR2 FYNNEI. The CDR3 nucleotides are TGTGCCAGCAGTCCAGCGGGAGGGCCGGAAAGAGAGCAGTTCTTC. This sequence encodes CASSPAGGPEREQFF.

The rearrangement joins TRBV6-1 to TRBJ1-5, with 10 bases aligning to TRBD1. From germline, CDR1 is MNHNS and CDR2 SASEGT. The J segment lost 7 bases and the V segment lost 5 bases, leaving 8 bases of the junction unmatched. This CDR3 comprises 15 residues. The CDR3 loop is CASSPGTGALQPQHF. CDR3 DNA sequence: TGTGCCAGCAGTCCCGGGACAGGGGCATTACAGCCCCAGCATTTT.

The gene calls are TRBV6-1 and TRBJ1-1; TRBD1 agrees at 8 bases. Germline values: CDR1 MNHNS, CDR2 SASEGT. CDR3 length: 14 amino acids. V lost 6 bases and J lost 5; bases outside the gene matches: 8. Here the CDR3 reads CASSPQGEYTEAFF. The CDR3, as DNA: TGTGCCAGCAGCCCACAGGGGGAATATACTGAAGCTTTCTTT.

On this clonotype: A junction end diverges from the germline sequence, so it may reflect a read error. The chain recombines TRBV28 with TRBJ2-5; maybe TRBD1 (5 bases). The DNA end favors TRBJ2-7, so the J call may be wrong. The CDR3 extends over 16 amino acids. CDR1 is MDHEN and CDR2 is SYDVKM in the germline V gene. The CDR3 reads CASSLIPPTGSSEQYF. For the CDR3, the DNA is TGTGCCAGCAGTTTAATCCCTCCCACAGGTTCCTCCGAGCAGTACTTC.